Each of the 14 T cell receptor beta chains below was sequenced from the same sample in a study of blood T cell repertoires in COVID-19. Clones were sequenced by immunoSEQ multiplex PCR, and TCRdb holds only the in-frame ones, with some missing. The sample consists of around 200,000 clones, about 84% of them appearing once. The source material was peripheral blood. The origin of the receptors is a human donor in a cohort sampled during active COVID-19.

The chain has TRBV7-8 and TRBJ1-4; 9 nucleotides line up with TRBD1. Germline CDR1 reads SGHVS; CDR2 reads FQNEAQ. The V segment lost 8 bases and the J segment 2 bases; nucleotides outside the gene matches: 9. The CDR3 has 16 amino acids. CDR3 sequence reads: CASGLDRGSTNEKLFF. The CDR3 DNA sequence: TGTGCCAGCGGTCTAGACAGGGGGTCTACTAATGAAAAACTGTTTTTT.

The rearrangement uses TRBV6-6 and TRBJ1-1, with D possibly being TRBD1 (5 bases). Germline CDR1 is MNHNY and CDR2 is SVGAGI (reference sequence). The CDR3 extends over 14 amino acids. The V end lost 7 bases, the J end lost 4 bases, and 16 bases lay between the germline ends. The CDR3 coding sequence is TGTGCCAGCAACCAAGGGCAGGGTCTCACTGAAGCTTTCTTT. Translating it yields CASNQGQGLTEAFF.

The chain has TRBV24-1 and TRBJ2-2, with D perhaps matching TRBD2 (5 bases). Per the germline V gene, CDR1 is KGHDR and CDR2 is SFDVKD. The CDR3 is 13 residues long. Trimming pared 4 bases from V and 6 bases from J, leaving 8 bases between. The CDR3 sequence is CATSETEAGELFF. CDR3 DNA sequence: TGTGCCACCAGTGAAACGGAGGCCGGGGAGCTGTTTTTT.

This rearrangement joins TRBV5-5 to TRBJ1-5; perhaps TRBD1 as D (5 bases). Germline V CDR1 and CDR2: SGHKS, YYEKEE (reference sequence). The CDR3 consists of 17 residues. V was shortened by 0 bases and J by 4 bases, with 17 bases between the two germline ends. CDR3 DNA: TGTGCCAGCAGCTTGGCCATTATGGCAGGGTCAAATCAGCCCCAGCATTTT. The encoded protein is CASSLAIMAGSNQPQHF.

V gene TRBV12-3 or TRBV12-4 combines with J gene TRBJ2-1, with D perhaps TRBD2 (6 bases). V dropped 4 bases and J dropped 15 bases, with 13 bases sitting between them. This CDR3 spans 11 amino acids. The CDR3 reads CASSYGTPPFF. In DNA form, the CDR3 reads TGTGCCAGCAGTTATGGGACTCCCCCGTTCTTC.

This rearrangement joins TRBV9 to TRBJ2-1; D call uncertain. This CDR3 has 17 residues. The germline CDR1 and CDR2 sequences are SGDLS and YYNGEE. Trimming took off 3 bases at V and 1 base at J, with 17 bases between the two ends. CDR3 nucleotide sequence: TGTGCCAGCAGCGCCCCCCTTGTGAGTTCATCCTACAATGAGCAGTTCTTC. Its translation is CASSAPLVSSSYNEQFF.

The CDR3 is CASSTGASGGLAKNIQYF. DNA for the CDR3: TGTGCCAGCAGCACAGGGGCTAGCGGGGGGTTAGCCAAAAACATTCAGTACTTC. The rearrangement joins TRBV7-2 to TRBJ2-4; TRBD2 aligns across 11 bases. Looked up from germline, CDR1 is SGHTA and CDR2 is FQGNSA. With V trimmed by 5 bases and J by 0 bases, 9 bases remained unmatched. CDR3 length: 18 amino acids.

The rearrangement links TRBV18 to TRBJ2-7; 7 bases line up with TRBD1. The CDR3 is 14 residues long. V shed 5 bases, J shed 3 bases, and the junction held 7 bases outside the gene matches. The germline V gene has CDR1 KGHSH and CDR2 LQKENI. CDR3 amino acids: CASSGETGYYEQYF. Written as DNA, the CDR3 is TGTGCCAGCTCAGGGGAGACAGGGTACTACGAGCAGTACTTC.

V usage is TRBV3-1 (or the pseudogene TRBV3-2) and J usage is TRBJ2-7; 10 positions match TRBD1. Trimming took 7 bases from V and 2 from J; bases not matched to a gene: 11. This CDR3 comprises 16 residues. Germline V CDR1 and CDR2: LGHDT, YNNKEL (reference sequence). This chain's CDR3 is CASTSHHGQGAYEQYF. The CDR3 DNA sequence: TGTGCCAGCACCTCACACCACGGACAGGGGGCCTACGAGCAGTACTTC.

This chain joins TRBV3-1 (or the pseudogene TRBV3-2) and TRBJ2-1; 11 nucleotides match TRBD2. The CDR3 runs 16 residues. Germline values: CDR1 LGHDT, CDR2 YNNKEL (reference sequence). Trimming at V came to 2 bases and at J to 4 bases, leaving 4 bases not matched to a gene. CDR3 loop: CASSQPSGGPYNEQFF. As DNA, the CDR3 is TGTGCCAGCAGCCAACCTAGCGGGGGGCCTTACAATGAGCAGTTCTTC.

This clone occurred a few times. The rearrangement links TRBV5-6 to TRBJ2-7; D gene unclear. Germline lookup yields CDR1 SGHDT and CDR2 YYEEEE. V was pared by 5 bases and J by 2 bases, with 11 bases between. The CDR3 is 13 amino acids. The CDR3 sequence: CASRSAGTYEQYF. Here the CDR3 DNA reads TGTGCCAGCAGGTCGGCAGGAACCTACGAGCAGTACTTC.

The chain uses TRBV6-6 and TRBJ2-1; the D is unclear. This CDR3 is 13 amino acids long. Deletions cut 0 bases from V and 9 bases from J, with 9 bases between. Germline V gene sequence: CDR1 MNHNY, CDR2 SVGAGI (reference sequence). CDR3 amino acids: CASSYSKQFEQFF. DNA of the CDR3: TGTGCCAGCAGTTACTCGAAACAGTTTGAGCAGTTCTTC.

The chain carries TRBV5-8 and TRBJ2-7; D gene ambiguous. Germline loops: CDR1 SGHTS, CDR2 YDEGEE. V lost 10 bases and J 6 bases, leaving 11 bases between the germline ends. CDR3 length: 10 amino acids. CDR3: CAVASGEQYF. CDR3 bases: TGTGCCGTCGCCTCGGGCGAGCAGTACTTC.

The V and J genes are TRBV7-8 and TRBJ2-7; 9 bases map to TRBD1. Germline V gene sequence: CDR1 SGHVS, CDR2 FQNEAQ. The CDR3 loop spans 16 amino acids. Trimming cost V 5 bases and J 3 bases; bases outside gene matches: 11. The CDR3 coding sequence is TGTGCCAGCAGCCCATTTACAGGGGGCAGCGACTACGAGCAGTACTTC. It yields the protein CASSPFTGGSDYEQYF. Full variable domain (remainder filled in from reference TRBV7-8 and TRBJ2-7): GAGVSQSPRYKVAKRGQDVALRCDPISGHVSLFWYQQALGQGPEFLTYFQNEAQLDKSGLPSDRFFAERPEGSVSTLKIQRTQQEDSAVYLCASSPFTGGSDYEQYFGPGTRLTVT.